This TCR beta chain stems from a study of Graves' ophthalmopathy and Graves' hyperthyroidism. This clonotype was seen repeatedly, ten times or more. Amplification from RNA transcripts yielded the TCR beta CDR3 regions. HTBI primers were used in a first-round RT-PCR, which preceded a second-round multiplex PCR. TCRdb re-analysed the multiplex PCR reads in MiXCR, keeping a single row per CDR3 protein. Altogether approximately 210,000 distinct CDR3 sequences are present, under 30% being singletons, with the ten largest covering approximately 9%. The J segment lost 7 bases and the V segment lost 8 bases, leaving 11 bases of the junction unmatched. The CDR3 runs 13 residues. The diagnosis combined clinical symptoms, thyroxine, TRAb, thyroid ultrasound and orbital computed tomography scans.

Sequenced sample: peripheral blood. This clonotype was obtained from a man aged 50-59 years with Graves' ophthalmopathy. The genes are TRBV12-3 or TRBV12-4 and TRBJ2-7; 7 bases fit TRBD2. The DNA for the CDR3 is TGTGCCAGCCGTAAGCGGGGCTTACGAGAGCAGTACTTC. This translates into CASRKRGLREQYF.